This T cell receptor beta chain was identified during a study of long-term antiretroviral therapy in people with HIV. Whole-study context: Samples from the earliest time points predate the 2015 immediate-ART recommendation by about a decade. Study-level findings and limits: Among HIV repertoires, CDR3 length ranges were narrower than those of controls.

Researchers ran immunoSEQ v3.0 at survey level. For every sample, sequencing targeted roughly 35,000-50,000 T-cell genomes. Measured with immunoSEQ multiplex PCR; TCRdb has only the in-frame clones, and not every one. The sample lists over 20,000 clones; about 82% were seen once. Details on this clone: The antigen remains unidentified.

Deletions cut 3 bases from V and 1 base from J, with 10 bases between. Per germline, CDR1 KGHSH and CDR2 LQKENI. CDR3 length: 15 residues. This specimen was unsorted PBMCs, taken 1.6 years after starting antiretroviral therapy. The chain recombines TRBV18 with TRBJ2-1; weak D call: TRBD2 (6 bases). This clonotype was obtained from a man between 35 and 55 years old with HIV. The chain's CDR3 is CASSPGDSSYNEQFF. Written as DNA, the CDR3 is TGTGCCAGCTCACCGGGGGACTCTTCCTACAATGAGCAGTTCTTC.